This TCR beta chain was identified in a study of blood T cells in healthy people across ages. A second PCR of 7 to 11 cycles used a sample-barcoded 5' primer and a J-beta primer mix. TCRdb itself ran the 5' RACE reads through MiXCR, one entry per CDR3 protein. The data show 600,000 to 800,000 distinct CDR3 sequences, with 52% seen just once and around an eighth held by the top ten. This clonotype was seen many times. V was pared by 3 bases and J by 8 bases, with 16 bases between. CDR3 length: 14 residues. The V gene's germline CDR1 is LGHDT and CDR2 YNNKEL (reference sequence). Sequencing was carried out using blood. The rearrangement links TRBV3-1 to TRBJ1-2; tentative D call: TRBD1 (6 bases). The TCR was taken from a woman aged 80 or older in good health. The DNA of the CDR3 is TGTGCCAGCAGCCAGGTCGCGGGGGCTGAAGGCTACACCTTC. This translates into CASSQVAGAEGYTF. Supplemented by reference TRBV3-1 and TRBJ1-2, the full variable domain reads DTAVSQTPKYLVTQMGNDKSIKCEQNLGHDTMYWYKQDSKKFLKIMFSYNNKELIINETVPNRFSPKSPDKAHLNLHINSLELGDSAVYFCASSQVAGAEGYTFGSGTRLTVV.